This T cell receptor (beta chain) appears in the sequencing data of a study of regulatory T cells in long-lasting Graves disease. The time point here: newly diagnosed GD, antithyroid drugs for less than 3 months. PBMC-derived RNA was used for the TCR library. According to the study, TCR beta libraries were built with iRepertoire HTBI primers and CDR3-region Arm-PCR. MiXCR, applied by TCRdb to the multiplex PCR reads, yields one record per CDR3 protein. The sample has roughly 420,000 distinct CDR3 sequences; roughly a sixth are singletons. V was pared by 6 bases and J by 0 bases, with 12 bases between. CDR3 length: 14 residues.

This chain links TRBV12-3 or TRBV12-4 with TRBJ2-7; D possibly corresponds to TRBD2 (6 bases). This sequence originates from a female donor with Graves disease. The material was peripheral blood mononuclear cells (PBMCs), obtained at new diagnosis, from a patient treated with antithyroid drugs. Here the CDR3 DNA reads TGTGCCAGCAGCCCGGGAGTTCGCTCCTACGAGCAGTACTTC. Translated, it gives CASSPGVRSYEQYF.